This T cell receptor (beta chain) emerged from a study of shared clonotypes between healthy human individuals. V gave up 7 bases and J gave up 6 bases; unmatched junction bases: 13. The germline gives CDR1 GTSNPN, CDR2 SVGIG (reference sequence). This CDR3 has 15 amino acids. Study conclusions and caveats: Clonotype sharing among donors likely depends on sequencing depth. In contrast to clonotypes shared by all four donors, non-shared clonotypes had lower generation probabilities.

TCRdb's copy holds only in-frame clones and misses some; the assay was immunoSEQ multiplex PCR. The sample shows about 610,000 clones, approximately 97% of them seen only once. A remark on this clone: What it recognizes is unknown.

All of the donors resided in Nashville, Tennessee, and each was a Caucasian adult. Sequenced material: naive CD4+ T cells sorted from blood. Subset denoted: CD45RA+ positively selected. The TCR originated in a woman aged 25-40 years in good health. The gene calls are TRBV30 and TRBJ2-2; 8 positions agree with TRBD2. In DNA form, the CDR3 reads TGTGCCTCCCCCCCGGGAGGGTATTTTTCCGGGGAGCTGTTTTTT. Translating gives CASPPGGYFSGELFF.